This is a list of T cell receptor beta chains from one sample in a study of CD8 T cells in Susac syndrome. TCRdb called the immunoSEQ multiplex PCR reads again in MiXCR, with one record for every CDR3 protein. The sample yields approximately 140,000 distinct CDR3 sequences, around 94% seen once. The sample comprised CD8+ T cells from PBMCs. Receptor source: a human donor in good health. The CDR3 runs from the conserved cysteine through the conserved F or W. A D gene is named only where the DNA matches it firmly. Clone sizes are given selectively: once, few, many, or a class where the clone is expanded.

clone size: .; V gene: TRBV27; J gene: TRBJ1-5; D gene: TRBD1; CDR3 DNA: TGTGCCAGCGCTTGGACAGGGGAAAATCAGCCCCAGCATTTT; CDR3 protein: CASAWTGENQPQHF
clone size: .; V gene: TRBV5-6; J gene: TRBJ2-1; D gene: TRBD1; CDR3 DNA: TGTGCCAGCAGCTTGGTTGGGGACAGGGGGTACAATGAGCAGTTCTTC; CDR3 protein: CASSLVGDRGYNEQFF
clone size: .; V gene: TRBV5-1; J gene: TRBJ2-2; D gene: TRBD2; CDR3 DNA: TGCGCCAGCAGCTATCATTTAGCGGGACCTAACACCGGGGAGCTGTTTTTT; CDR3 protein: CASSYHLAGPNTGELFF
clone size: .; V gene: TRBV11-2; J gene: TRBJ2-5; D gene: TRBD2; CDR3 DNA: TGTGCCAGCAGCTGGACTAGCGGGAGTTCAGAGACCCAGTACTTC; CDR3 protein: CASSWTSGSSETQYF
clone size: .; V gene: TRBV9; J gene: TRBJ2-7; D gene: .; CDR3 DNA: TGTGCCAGCAGCGCCTCACCGGGACGGATCTACGAGCAGTACTTC; CDR3 protein: CASSASPGRIYEQYF
clone size: .; V gene: TRBV11-2; J gene: TRBJ2-1; D gene: .; CDR3 DNA: TGTGCCAGCAGCCACCTCATGGTAGCGTCAAGCAATGAGCAGTTCTTC; CDR3 protein: CASSHLMVASSNEQFF
clone size: .; V gene: TRBV13; J gene: TRBJ2-2; D gene: TRBD2; CDR3 DNA: TGTGCCAGCAGCTCCGGACTAGCGGCGAACACCGGGGAGCTGTTTTTT; CDR3 protein: CASSSGLAANTGELFF
clone size: .; V gene: TRBV19; J gene: TRBJ2-1; D gene: TRBD1; CDR3 DNA: TGTGCCAGTAGTATAGTTGGGACAGGGATTAATGAGCAGTTCTTC; CDR3 protein: CASSIVGTGINEQFF
clone size: .; V gene: TRBV14; J gene: TRBJ2-1; D gene: .; CDR3 DNA: TGTGCCAGCAGCCAAGGGGGCTGGTACAATGAGCAGTTCTTC; CDR3 protein: CASSQGGWYNEQFF
clone size: .; V gene: TRBV7-6; J gene: TRBJ2-5; D gene: TRBD2; CDR3 DNA: TGTGCCAGCAGCTTCGGGGAGGGCCTTCAAGAGACCCAGTACTTC; CDR3 protein: CASSFGEGLQETQYF
clone size: .; V gene: TRBV5-1; J gene: TRBJ2-5; D gene: .; CDR3 DNA: TGCGCCAGCAGCTGGGGGGAGTCCCAGTACTTC; CDR3 protein: CASSWGESQYF
clone size: few; V gene: TRBV25-1; J gene: TRBJ2-1; D gene: .; CDR3 DNA: TGTGCCAGCAGTGTAGACAGTTACAATGAGCAGTTCTTC; CDR3 protein: CASSVDSYNEQFF
clone size: once; V gene: TRBV27; J gene: TRBJ1-1; D gene: .; CDR3 DNA: TGTGCCAGCAGTTTGGGGGGAGCGACTGAAGCTTTCTTT; CDR3 protein: CASSLGGATEAFF
clone size: .; V gene: TRBV4-2; J gene: TRBJ2-3; D gene: TRBD2; CDR3 DNA: TGTGCCAGCAGCCAAGATGGGGGACTAGCGGGAGCATTAGGAAATACGCAGTATTTT; CDR3 protein: CASSQDGGLAGALGNTQYF
clone size: .; V gene: TRBV27; J gene: TRBJ1-5; D gene: TRBD1; CDR3 DNA: TGTGCCAGCAGTTCCCCCGGGACAGCCAATCAGCCCCAGCATTTT; CDR3 protein: CASSSPGTANQPQHF
clone size: once; V gene: TRBV12-3/TRBV12-4; J gene: TRBJ2-5; D gene: TRBD2; CDR3 DNA: TGTGCCAGCAGTCTTCATGTTCTAGCGGGATGGGAGACCCAGTACTTC; CDR3 protein: CASSLHVLAGWETQYF
clone size: .; V gene: TRBV29-1; J gene: TRBJ1-2; D gene: TRBD1; CDR3 DNA: TGCAGCGAATGGACAGGGGTAAACCTCTATGGCTACACCTTC; CDR3 protein: CSEWTGVNLYGYTF
clone size: .; V gene: TRBV20-1; J gene: TRBJ2-2; D gene: TRBD2; CDR3 DNA: TGCAGTGCTAGATGGGGGGAGCGGGAGAACACCGGGGAGCTGTTTTTT; CDR3 protein: CSARWGERENTGELFF
clone size: .; V gene: TRBV7-9; J gene: TRBJ2-7; D gene: TRBD2; CDR3 DNA: TGTGCCAGCAGGTCGGGACTAGCGTCCTACGAGCAGTACTTC; CDR3 protein: CASRSGLASYEQYF
clone size: .; V gene: TRBV4-3; J gene: TRBJ2-1; D gene: TRBD2; CDR3 DNA: TGCGCCAGCAGCCAAGATTGGGCGGGAGGGCCTAAATCCTACAATGAGCAGTTCTTC; CDR3 protein: CASSQDWAGGPKSYNEQFF
clone size: once; V gene: TRBV7-2; J gene: TRBJ2-7; D gene: .; CDR3 DNA: TGTGCCAGCAGTCTTATAAACGACGAGCAGTACTTC; CDR3 protein: CASSLINDEQYF
clone size: .; V gene: TRBV29-1; J gene: TRBJ2-1; D gene: .; CDR3 DNA: TGCAGCGTTGAAGACCTTATTTACAATGAGCAGTTCTTC; CDR3 protein: CSVEDLIYNEQFF
clone size: .; V gene: TRBV20-1; J gene: TRBJ2-7; D gene: .; CDR3 DNA: TGCAGTGCTAGAGATTTTACGGGAGTCATTTCGTACGAGCAGTACTTC; CDR3 protein: CSARDFTGVISYEQYF
clone size: .; V gene: TRBV27; J gene: TRBJ1-2; D gene: TRBD1; CDR3 DNA: TGTGCCAGCAGTTTATCGGACAGGGGGAACTATGGCTACACCTTC; CDR3 protein: CASSLSDRGNYGYTF
clone size: .; V gene: TRBV12-3/TRBV12-4; J gene: TRBJ2-1; D gene: .; CDR3 DNA: TGTGCCAGCAGTTTACGACTAGAGGAGCGTGAGCAGTTCTTC; CDR3 protein: CASSLRLEEREQFF
clone size: .; V gene: TRBV19; J gene: TRBJ2-5; D gene: TRBD2; CDR3 DNA: TGTGCCAGTAGTATCGGACTAGCGGGAGTAAGGGACCAAGAGACCCAGTACTTC; CDR3 protein: CASSIGLAGVRDQETQYF
clone size: .; V gene: TRBV11-2; J gene: TRBJ2-1; D gene: TRBD2; CDR3 DNA: TGTGCCAGCAGCCTCCTAGCGGGAGTAGGGGTTGAGCAGTTCTTC; CDR3 protein: CASSLLAGVGVEQFF
clone size: .; V gene: TRBV20-1; J gene: TRBJ2-3; D gene: TRBD2; CDR3 DNA: TGCAGTGCTAGAGGACTAGCAGATAGCACAGATACGCAGTATTTT; CDR3 protein: CSARGLADSTDTQYF
clone size: .; V gene: TRBV20-1; J gene: TRBJ1-5; D gene: .; CDR3 DNA: TGCAGTGCTAAAAACCCCGGCAGGGTCGGGAATCAGCCCCAGCATTTT; CDR3 protein: CSAKNPGRVGNQPQHF
clone size: .; V gene: TRBV15; J gene: TRBJ1-2; D gene: .; CDR3 DNA: TGTGCCACCAGCAGAGACCCGATGTCAAGGCACTATGGCTACACCTTC; CDR3 protein: CATSRDPMSRHYGYTF
clone size: .; V gene: TRBV4-3; J gene: TRBJ2-7; D gene: TRBD2; CDR3 DNA: TGCGCCAGCAGCCAAGATCGGGGACTAGCGCGGGAGCAGTACTTC; CDR3 protein: CASSQDRGLAREQYF
clone size: .; V gene: TRBV5-8; J gene: TRBJ1-2; D gene: .; CDR3 DNA: TGTGCCAGCAGCTTGGACAGTTATGGCTACACCTTC; CDR3 protein: CASSLDSYGYTF
clone size: .; V gene: TRBV7-9; J gene: TRBJ2-3; D gene: .; CDR3 DNA: TGTGCCAGCACCGAGGGGGGAGGTCCAGATACGCAGTATTTT; CDR3 protein: CASTEGGGPDTQYF
clone size: .; V gene: TRBV15; J gene: TRBJ2-7; D gene: TRBD2; CDR3 DNA: TGTGCCACCACCAAAACTAGCGGGAGTCCCGAGCAGTACTTC; CDR3 protein: CATTKTSGSPEQYF